The next 8 T cell receptor beta chains were all read from a single sample in a study of blood T cells in healthy people across ages. Alongside a J-beta primer mix, a sample-barcoded 5' primer served in a second PCR lasting about 7 to 12 cycles. A single record per CDR3 protein comes from TCRdb applying MiXCR to the 5' RACE reads. Among 1,100,000 or so distinct CDR3 sequences listed, 40% to 50% were seen once. Sequenced sample: blood. The receptors stem from a woman between 55 and 75 years old in good health.

This clonotype was detected once. V gene TRBV5-1 combines with J gene TRBJ1-1, with D unresolved. The CDR3 spans 15 residues. Germline V gives CDR1 SGHRS, CDR2 YFSETQ. Trimming left V 6 bases short and J 3 bases short, with 18 bases between. The CDR3 protein is CASNPGSRPYTEAFF. The DNA for the CDR3 is TGCGCCAGCAACCCGGGGAGCCGGCCATACACTGAAGCTTTCTTT.

The rearrangement links TRBV5-6 to TRBJ2-5; D call uncertain. The CDR3 is 18 residues long. The germline V gene has CDR1 SGHDT and CDR2 YYEEEE. Trimming removed 0 bases from V and 0 bases from J, with 18 bases in between. CDR3 region: CASSLENKGLLYQETQYF. The CDR3 DNA reads TGTGCCAGCAGCTTGGAGAACAAGGGTCTACTGTACCAAGAGACCCAGTACTTC.

This chain links TRBV4-2 with TRBJ2-4; maybe TRBD2 (6 bases). The DNA end lines up better with TRBJ2-7; the J call may be wrong. The germline V gene has CDR1 LGHNA and CDR2 YNFKEQ. The CDR3 contains 15 residues. The CDR3, as DNA: TGTGCCAGCAGCCCAAATGGAGGGGAGACCTACGAGCAGTACTTC. Protein product: CASSPNGGETYEQYF.

This clonotype has just a few counts. The chain employs TRBV10-1 and TRBJ2-3; TRBD2 matches 9 bases. The germline V gene has CDR1 WNHNN and CDR2 SYGVQD (reference sequence). With V trimmed by 4 bases and J by 0 bases, 2 bases remained unmatched. The CDR3 loop spans 15 amino acids. CDR3 DNA sequence: TGCGCCAGCAGTGGAACTAGCGGGAGCACAGATACGCAGTATTTT. Translated, it gives CASSGTSGSTDTQYF.

This clonotype occurred once. This chain links TRBV27 with TRBJ2-5, with TRBD2 matching 7 bases. V was pared by 5 bases and J by 2 bases, with 8 bases of the junction left unmatched. Germline V lookup: CDR1 MNHEY, CDR2 SMNVEV (reference sequence). The CDR3 has 15 amino acids. CDR3 residues: CASSPTAGLQETQYF. The CDR3 nucleotides read TGTGCCAGCAGTCCTACAGCGGGACTGCAAGAGACCCAGTACTTC.

The genes are TRBV27 and TRBJ2-7; 9 bases map to TRBD2. Germline-derived CDR1 and CDR2 are MNHEY and SMNVEV (reference sequence). The CDR3 spans 16 residues. V was clipped by 5 bases and J by 4 bases; unmatched bases: 12. CDR3 nucleotide sequence: TGTGCCAGCAGTCGAACGCGGGGGGGGTCTGGGTACGAGCAGTACTTC. The encoded protein is CASSRTRGGSGYEQYF.

This clonotype was counted between two and nine times. The genes are TRBV5-1 and TRBJ2-2, with D perhaps given as TRBD1 or TRBD2 (5 bases each). V was cut by 1 base and J by 0 bases, with 13 bases left in between. Germline CDR1 SGHRS, CDR2 YFSETQ. This CDR3 has 17 residues. The CDR3 spells CASSLRGQEANTGELFF. Written as DNA, the CDR3 is TGCGCCAGCAGCTTGAGGGGCCAGGAGGCGAACACCGGGGAGCTGTTTTTT.

The rearrangement links TRBV5-1 to TRBJ2-7; 8 bases agree with TRBD1. The DNA end lines up better with TRBJ2-5; the J call may be wrong. Germline assignment: CDR1 SGHRS and CDR2 YFSETQ. CDR3 length: 18 amino acids. CDR3 in amino acids: CASSLIKRTGNLKETQYF. In DNA, the CDR3 is TGCGCCAGCAGCCTCATTAAAAGGACAGGGAACTTAAAAGAGACCCAGTACTTC.